This T cell receptor (beta chain) is from a study of blood T cell repertoires in COVID-19. The J segment lost 0 bases and the V segment lost 2 bases, leaving 5 bases of the junction unmatched. CDR1 and CDR2 (germline): MDHEN, SYDVKM. This CDR3 is 16 amino acids long. Using immunoSEQ multiplex PCR, the repertoire was profiled, and TCRdb retains in-frame clones only, with some absent. The top ten clones hold roughly 18% of a sample with tens of thousands of clones, more than 85% of them seen once. The sequence came from a man aged 70-80 years with acute or convalescent COVID-19. The sequenced material came from peripheral blood. This chain joins TRBV28 and TRBJ2-3; 7 bases fit TRBD2. The CDR3 here is CASSLQAGLSTDTQYF. The CDR3 bases are TGTGCCAGCAGTTTACAAGCGGGATTGAGCACAGATACGCAGTATTTT.